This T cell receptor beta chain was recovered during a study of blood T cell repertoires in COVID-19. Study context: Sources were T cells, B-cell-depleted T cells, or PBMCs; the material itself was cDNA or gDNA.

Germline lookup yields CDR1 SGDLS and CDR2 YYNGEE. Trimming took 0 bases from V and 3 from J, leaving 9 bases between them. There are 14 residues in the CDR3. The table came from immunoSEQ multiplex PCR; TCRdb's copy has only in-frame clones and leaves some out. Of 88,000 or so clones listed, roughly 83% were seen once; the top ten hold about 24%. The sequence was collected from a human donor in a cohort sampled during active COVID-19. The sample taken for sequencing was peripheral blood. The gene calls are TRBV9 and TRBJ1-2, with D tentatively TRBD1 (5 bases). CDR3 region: CASSVDETDYGYTF. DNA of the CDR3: TGTGCCAGCAGCGTAGATGAGACAGACTATGGCTACACCTTC. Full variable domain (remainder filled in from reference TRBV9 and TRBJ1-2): DSGVTQTPKHLITATGQRVTLRCSPRSGDLSVYWYQQSLDQGLQFLIQYYNGEERAKGNILERFSAQQFPDLHSELNLSSLELGDSALYFCASSVDETDYGYTFGSGTRLTVV.